One sample yielded the 28 T cell receptor beta chains listed below, sequenced in a study of beta chain features in type 1 diabetes. Expressed TCRB transcripts were sequenced after all isolated RNA was converted to cDNA. Only in-frame clones appear in the TCRdb table, and some are missing; sequencing was by immunoSEQ multiplex PCR. The table shows a few hundred thousand clones, with around 13% occurring only once. The sequencing sample was made of naive CD4+ T cells from blood. Receptor source: a man aged 25-40 years in good health.

This clone was seen more than once but under ten times. This chain connects TRBV6-5 to TRBJ2-1, with D tentatively TRBD2 (5 bases). The CDR3 sequence is 13 residues long. Trimming pared 5 bases from V and 1 base from J, leaving 6 bases between. CDR1 and CDR2 (germline): MNHEY, SVGAGI. CDR3 in DNA: TGTGCCAGCAGTCCGGGGTCCTACAATGAGCAGTTCTTC. Residues: CASSPGSYNEQFF.

The chain combines TRBV18 with TRBJ2-3, with 12 bases matching TRBD2. Germline CDR1 is KGHSH and CDR2 is LQKENI. V trimming: 4 bases; J trimming: 8 bases; junction bases outside the gene matches: 13. This CDR3 region has 17 residues. Written as DNA, the CDR3 is TGTGCCAGCTCACTTACTGGACTAGCGGGATCTGGGGGTACGCAGTATTTT. Translated, it gives CASSLTGLAGSGGTQYF.

The V call is TRBV2, the J call TRBJ2-5; D gene ambiguous. Germline V gene sequence: CDR1 SNHLY, CDR2 FYNNEI. The V gene lost 4 bases and the J gene lost 1 base, with 16 bases spanning the gap. This CDR3 has 16 residues. This CDR3 reads CASSGFSGRTQETQYF. CDR3 bases: TGTGCCAGCAGTGGGTTCTCTGGTAGAACCCAAGAGACCCAGTACTTC.

This clone was observed a handful of times. The V call is TRBV29-1, the J call TRBJ2-7; TRBD1 aligns across 9 bases. Germline V lookup: CDR1 SQVTM, CDR2 ANQGSEA. V trimming: 6 bases; J trimming: 3 bases; junction bases outside the gene matches: 12. The CDR3 consists of 15 residues. CDR3 sequence reads: CSVTPGQGNHYEQYF. The CDR3 coding sequence is TGCAGCGTGACACCGGGACAGGGAAACCACTACGAGCAGTACTTC.

The chain employs TRBV11-3 and TRBJ2-1, with 11 bases identical to TRBD2. The trim removed 5 bases at V and 5 bases at J, leaving 5 bases unmatched. Germline V gene lookup returns CDR1 SGHNT and CDR2 YENEEA. The CDR3 consists of 15 residues. Here the CDR3 reads CASSVQGLADNEQFF. CDR3 coding DNA: TGTGCCAGCAGCGTTCAGGGACTAGCGGACAATGAGCAGTTCTTC.

The V gene is TRBV15, the J gene TRBJ2-5, with 7 bases fitting TRBD2. Looked up from germline, CDR1 is LNHNV and CDR2 is YYDKDF (reference sequence). Trimming removed 0 bases from V and 7 bases from J; junction bases left unmatched: 8. The CDR3 extends over 15 amino acids. The CDR3 nucleotides read TGTGCCACCAGCAGAGATAAGGGCGGGAGCGGGACCCAGTACTTC. This sequence encodes CATSRDKGGSGTQYF.

The rearrangement uses TRBV4-2 and TRBJ2-4; TRBD1 aligns across 7 bases. Germline CDR1 is LGHNA and CDR2 is YNFKEQ. The CDR3 has 15 residues. The V gene end was trimmed by 0 bases and the J gene end by 4 bases; junction bases not matched to a gene: 3. CDR3 sequence reads: CASSQEDRMKNIQYF. DNA of the CDR3: TGTGCCAGCAGCCAAGAGGACAGGATGAAAAACATTCAGTACTTC.

This clone was observed a handful of times. V and J are TRBV7-9 and TRBJ1-6, with D possibly being TRBD1 (6 bases). Between the trimmed V and J ends, which lost 6 bases and 12 bases, there was a span of 12 bases. CDR1 SEHNR and CDR2 FQNEAQ come from the germline V gene (reference sequence). The CDR3 has 12 residues. The CDR3 sequence is CASRDSSLPLHF. The CDR3 nucleotides are TGTGCCAGCAGGGACAGTTCTTTACCCCTCCACTTT.

The sample holds a few counts of this clone. The chain is built from TRBV29-1 and TRBJ1-2; TRBD1 aligns across 9 bases. Germline V gene data show CDR1 as SQVTM and CDR2 as ANQGSEA. J lost 8 bases, V lost 7 bases, and 8 bases had no gene match. CDR3 size: 12 residues. The CDR3 is CSGSDRGRGYTF. DNA for the CDR3: TGCAGCGGCTCGGACAGGGGACGGGGCTACACCTTC.

This clone was observed a handful of times. The rearrangement links TRBV14 to TRBJ2-7; D is undetermined. Per the germline V gene, CDR1 is SGHDN and CDR2 is FVKESK. The V end lost 0 bases, the J end lost 2 bases, and 11 bases lay between the germline ends. The CDR3 totals 15 residues. As DNA, the CDR3 is TGTGCCAGCAGCCAAGATTTAGGACCGACCTACGAGCAGTACGTC. As protein: CASSQDLGPTYEQYV.

This clone was counted only a few times. CDR3 protein: CASSLVPRGGAYGYTF. The CDR3 DNA is TGTGCCAGCAGCTTAGTCCCCCGCGGGGGCGCCTATGGCTACACCTTC. The gene calls are TRBV7-2 and TRBJ1-2, with D perhaps TRBD1 (6 bases). Germline CDR1 is SGHTA and CDR2 is FQGNSA. This CDR3 region has 16 residues. The V end lost 1 base, the J end lost 4 bases, and 16 bases lay between the germline ends.

This chain uses TRBV5-4 with TRBJ1-2, with D hard to call. Trimming stripped 4 bases from V and 2 bases from J, with 9 bases between. The CDR3 extends over 13 amino acids. The germline V gene encodes CDR1 SGHNT and CDR2 YYREEE (reference sequence). The chain's CDR3 is CASSNSRNYGYTF. In DNA form, the CDR3 reads TGTGCCAGCAGCAACTCAAGGAACTATGGCTACACCTTC.

In this sample, this clone turned up a few times. This chain joins TRBV7-6 and TRBJ2-5; TRBD2 agrees at 7 bases. The germline V gene encodes CDR1 SGHVS and CDR2 FNYEAQ. Trimming cost V 1 base and J 5 bases; bases outside gene matches: 4. This CDR3 comprises 14 residues. The chain's CDR3 is CASSLGGGRETQYF. In DNA form, the CDR3 reads TGTGCCAGCAGCTTAGGCGGGGGACGGGAGACCCAGTACTTC.

J is TRBJ2-5 and V is TRBV7-2; a weak D match, TRBD1 (5 bases). Trimming shortened V by 3 bases and J by 1 base, and 9 bases separated the two germline ends. CDR3 length: 14 residues. The germline V gene has CDR1 SGHTA and CDR2 FQGNSA. The CDR3 DNA reads as TGTGCCAGCAGCTTTTACAGGTTCCAAGAGACCCAGTACTTC. Residues: CASSFYRFQETQYF. The full variable domain, rest sourced from reference TRBV7-2 and TRBJ2-5, is GAGVSQSPSNKVTEKGKDVELRCDPISGHTALYWYRQSLGQGLEFLIYFQGNSAPDKSGLPSDRFSAERTGGSVSTLTIQRTQQEDSAVYLCASSFYRFQETQYFGPGTRLLVL.

Remarks on this clone: This sample includes further DNA sequences coding for the same CDR3. This chain uses TRBV7-2 with TRBJ1-2; D is unclear. V was cut by 1 base and J by 4 bases, with 4 bases left in between. CDR1 and CDR2 from the germline V gene are SGHTA and FQGNSA. The CDR3 contains 12 residues. The CDR3 DNA follows: TGTGCCAGCAGCTTAGTTGGCTATGGCTACACCTTC. It encodes CASSLVGYGYTF.

The table lists this clone with a few counts. This chain joins TRBV14 and TRBJ1-2; no definite D call. Germline CDR1 SGHDN, CDR2 FVKESK. The CDR3 covers 15 residues. Trimming cost V 1 base and J 8 bases, with 17 bases left between them. This chain's CDR3 is CASSQAGGGIGGYTF. Written as DNA, the CDR3 is TGTGCCAGCAGCCAAGCAGGCGGAGGAATAGGCGGCTACACCTTC.

This clone came up a few times. V gene TRBV5-1 combines with J gene TRBJ2-5; the match to TRBD2 covers 11 bases. This CDR3 contains 16 residues. Trimming at V came to 3 bases and at J to 1 base, leaving 5 bases not matched to a gene. CDR1 SGHRS and CDR2 YFSETQ come from the germline V gene. CDR3 coding DNA: TGCGCCAGCAGCTCTACTAGCGGGAGCTTCCAAGAGACCCAGTACTTC. Its protein is CASSSTSGSFQETQYF.

The V gene is TRBV19, the J gene TRBJ2-1; 10 bases are a match to TRBD2. Trimming at V came to 4 bases and at J to 4 bases, leaving 10 bases not matched to a gene. Germline V gene sequence: CDR1 LNHDA, CDR2 SQIVND (reference sequence). The CDR3 contains 17 residues. CDR3 nucleotides: TGTGCCAGTAGTACAAAAAGCGGGAGGGCCTGGTACAATGAGCAGTTCTTC. It yields the protein CASSTKSGRAWYNEQFF.

A few counts support this clone. The chain recombines TRBV6-6 with TRBJ1-1; D gene ambiguous. The germline V and J ends were trimmed by 0 bases and 6 bases, with 5 bases remaining between them. This CDR3 comprises 12 residues. CDR1 is MNHNY and CDR2 is SVGAGI in the germline V gene (reference sequence). The CDR3 bases are TGTGCCAGCAGTTACTCAGGGCCTGAAGCTTTCTTT. Translated: CASSYSGPEAFF.

CDR3 coding DNA: TGCAGCGTTGAAGATCCAAGGGCGGTACGCTATGGCTACACCTTC. It encodes CSVEDPRAVRYGYTF. V gene TRBV29-1 combines with J gene TRBJ1-2; D is uncertain. The CDR3 is 15 amino acids. Germline CDR1 is SQVTM and CDR2 is ANQGSEA. The V gene lost 0 bases and the J gene lost 4 bases, with 15 bases spanning the gap.

This clone was observed a few times. CDR3 sequence (DNA): TGTGCCAGCAGCACGGACAGGGTAACCTACGAGCAGTACTTC. Residues: CASSTDRVTYEQYF. The chain combines TRBV7-2 with TRBJ2-7, with 8 bases lining up with TRBD1. The length of the CDR3 is 14 residues. CDR1 and CDR2 (germline): SGHTA, FQGNSA. J gave up 2 bases and V 5 bases, and 5 bases lay outside the gene matches.

The sample holds a few counts of this clone. J is TRBJ2-7 and V is TRBV7-9; 14 nucleotides agree with TRBD2. Losses at the gene ends were 6 bases for V and 2 bases for J; bases not matched to a gene: 6. CDR1 and CDR2 (germline): SEHNR, FQNEAQ (reference sequence). This CDR3 region has 16 residues. The CDR3 DNA follows: TGTGCCAGCAGTTTCGGACTAGCGGGGGGACCCTACGAGCAGTACTTC. This sequence encodes CASSFGLAGGPYEQYF.

The table lists this clone with a few counts. The chain carries TRBV29-1 and TRBJ2-6, with a tentative D call TRBD2 (5 bases). Per the germline V gene, CDR1 is SQVTM and CDR2 is ANQGSEA. V gave up 7 bases and J gave up 0 bases, with 10 bases separating them. The CDR3 has 14 residues. Written as DNA, the CDR3 is TGCAGCGGCGTCCGGGGCTCTGGGGCCAACGTCCTGACTTTC. It translates to CSGVRGSGANVLTF.

This clone was seen more than once but under ten times. The CDR3 here is CAWGGPREEQFF. The CDR3 DNA reads TGTGCCTGGGGGGGCCCGAGGGAAGAGCAGTTCTTC. The chain uses TRBV30 and TRBJ2-1; tentative D call: TRBD1 (6 bases). From germline, CDR1 is GTSNPN and CDR2 SVGIG (reference sequence). The CDR3 extends over 12 amino acids. V lost 5 bases to trimming and J lost 10 bases, with 15 bases between them.

This clone was picked up a small number of times. The chain carries TRBV2 and TRBJ2-3; D is possibly TRBD1 (6 bases). The length of the CDR3 is 13 residues. Germline V gene lookup returns CDR1 SNHLY and CDR2 FYNNEI. The germline V and J ends were trimmed by 7 bases and 0 bases, with 8 bases remaining between them. The CDR3 loop reads CASMGTSTDTQYF. The CDR3 DNA reads TGTGCCAGCATGGGGACAAGCACAGATACGCAGTATTTT.

The chain links TRBV7-9 to TRBJ2-5; the D is unclear. Per the germline V gene, CDR1 is SEHNR and CDR2 is FQNEAQ (reference sequence). The V and J ends lost 1 base and 10 bases respectively, with 13 bases between them. The CDR3 is 13 residues long. The CDR3 DNA reads as TGTGCCAGCAGCTTAGAACTCGCAATTGGCCAGTACTTC. Translation: CASSLELAIGQYF.

This clone was seen only a few times. A junction end diverges from the germline sequence, so it may reflect a read error. The gene calls are TRBV30 and TRBJ1-2; D possibly corresponds to TRBD1 (5 bases). This CDR3 has 12 residues. The germline CDR1 and CDR2 sequences are GTSNPN and SVGIG (reference sequence). In DNA, the CDR3 is TGTGCCTGGAGTCGGACGGGGACTAGTGACGCCTTC. Its translation: CAWSRTGTSDAF.

This clone was observed a few times. This rearrangement joins TRBV4-1 to TRBJ1-3; no reliable D call. The CDR3 spans 16 residues. Trimming removed 5 bases at V and 1 base at J, with 15 bases between. CDR1 and CDR2 (germline): MGHRA, YSYEKL. This CDR3 is CASSNVGSFSGNTIYF. The CDR3 DNA sequence: TGCGCCAGCAGCAACGTAGGCAGCTTTTCTGGAAACACCATATATTTT.